These T cell receptor beta chains were read from a single sample in a study of human versus mouse CDR3 diversity and MHC coevolution. Measured with immunoSEQ multiplex PCR; TCRdb has only the in-frame clones, and not every one. The sample has about 83,000 clones; around 93% are singletons. Sequencing was performed on naive CD4+ T cells from blood. The receptor set was obtained from a person between 30 and 69 years old in good health. Each CDR3 is given with its conserved first and last residue. D genes are given only for firm matches. Some rows mark clone size as missing; the rest say once, few, many or name a class of expanded clone.

17 | - | TRBD1 | TRBV28 | CASSLPRTGILINEQFF
17 | - | TRBD1 | TRBV5-6 | CASSLVGSRGRVGELFF
17 | few | - | TRBV19 | CASSSHGRTASNQPQHF
15 | - | - | TRBV5-4 | CASSFDLSTQAEQFF
12 | - | - | TRBV6-5 | CASSGFNYGYTF
15 | - | TRBD1 | TRBV19 | CASTGLGQTNQPQHF
14 | - | - | TRBV28 | CASSLIHRAYEQYF
15 | once | - | TRBV6-6 | CASSYLGDIQETQYF
15 | - | TRBD2 | TRBV5-1 | CASSSRGVLENEQFF
14 | - | - | TRBV5-4 | CASRADYGWNEQFF
12 | - | - | TRBV2 | CASSWGGTEAFF
13 | once | TRBD1 | TRBV11-2 | CASSIGGADTQYF
12 | - | - | TRBV5-6 | CASSLTGFEAFF
15 | once | TRBD1 | TRBV15 | CATSQAGQGFDTQYF
17 | - | TRBD1 | TRBV9 | CASSVGGGQGLFTEAFF
16 | once | TRBD2 | TRBV5-6 | CASSLGTSAISYEQYF
15 | - | TRBD1 | TRBV30 | CAWGKGDRISNEQFF
15 | - | - | TRBV7-9 | CASSRTAEMNTEAFF
17 | - | TRBD1 | TRBV7-9 | CASSSANRGRNYNEQFF
14 | - | TRBD1 | TRBV7-2 | CASSLGQGGQPQHF
16 | - | TRBD1 | TRBV6-4 | CASSPRAGTENYGYTF
16 | - | TRBD1 | TRBV7-8 | CASSLSGRGRYNEQFF
15 | - | TRBD2 | TRBV4-1 | CASSQVGTSRNEQFF
16 | - | - | TRBV4-1 | CASSQDFRQVPLEQYF
13 | once | - | TRBV6-5 | CASSLRGTDTQYF
13 | - | - | TRBV5-6 | CASSSDSRDGYTF
17 | - | - | TRBV7-7 | CASSRAPYRELLNEQFF
13 | - | - | TRBV11-3 | CASSSEGADTQYF
12 | - | - | TRBV28 | CASSPGFQPQHF
14 | - | TRBD1 | TRBV15 | CATSKGQGVYEQYF
15 | - | - | TRBV5-8 | CASSSRTIRGQPQHF
15 | once | TRBD1 | TRBV7-2 | CASSSRTGAGETQYF
14 | - | - | TRBV11-2 | CASSLVRLNTEAFF
11 | - | - | TRBV20-1 | CSASKGEWGFF
14 | - | - | TRBV18 | CASSITGIEETQYF
15 | once | - | TRBV7-2 | CASSLRGGGLYEQYF